This T cell receptor beta chain originates from a study of T cells in Graves' hyperthyroidism and ophthalmopathy. V lost 8 bases, J lost 5 bases, and 14 bases lay in between. The CDR3 spans 13 residues. This clonotype occurred many times. The source material, RNA transcripts, was used to amplify TCR beta CDR3 regions. With the HTBI primer set, the TCR CDR3 went through a first round of RT-PCR. TCRdb re-derived calls from the multiplex PCR reads in MiXCR, one entry per CDR3 protein. The sample shows about 380,000 distinct CDR3 sequences, approximately 15% of them seen only once. What was sequenced was blood. The TCR originated in a woman in her 30s with Graves' ophthalmopathy. V and J are TRBV12-3 or TRBV12-4 and TRBJ2-3; either TRBD1 or TRBD2 may fit D (6 bases each). The CDR3 nucleotides are TGTGCCAGCGGGGGGCATGCTGGAGATACGCAGTATTTT. Amino acids: CASGGHAGDTQYF.